The text below deals with one T cell receptor beta chain. Germline CDR1 and CDR2: MNHNS and SASEGT. With V trimmed by 4 bases and J by 4 bases, 9 bases remained unmatched. There are 15 residues in the CDR3. Sequenced by immunoSEQ multiplex PCR; TCRdb stores in-frame clones only, minus some. The sample consists of around 66,000 clones, roughly 91% of them appearing once. This sample stems from a study of T cell changes during pregnancy in multiple sclerosis. The sample here was peripheral blood, taken after pregnancy. The source is a female donor in good health, enrolled as a control in a pregnancy study. The V gene is TRBV6-1, the J gene TRBJ1-2; 7 nucleotides align to TRBD1. CDR3 region: CASSGLDRATYGYTF. Here the CDR3 DNA reads TGTGCCAGCAGTGGACTAGACAGGGCTACCTATGGCTACACCTTC.